The 11 T cell receptor beta chains below all came from one sample that was sequenced in a study of cytomegalovirus exposure and HLA in healthy donors. Amplification used 60 Vbeta primers and 13 Jbeta primers. TCRdb's copy holds only in-frame clones and misses some; the assay was immunoSEQ multiplex PCR. The sample yields 95,000 to 150,000 clones, approximately 70% seen once. Material for sequencing was PBMCs. The receptors originated from a young man in good health and CMV-seronegative.

The rearrangement uses TRBV11-2 and TRBJ2-3; TRBD2 agrees at 13 bases. Unmatched junction bases numbered 8, after V lost 1 base and J lost 4 bases. Germline V lookup: CDR1 SGHAT, CDR2 FQNNGV. The CDR3 is 18 residues long. The CDR3 sequence: CASSLVPTSGRWADTQYF. The CDR3 coding sequence is TGTGCCAGCAGCTTAGTCCCGACTAGCGGGAGGTGGGCAGATACGCAGTATTTT.

The chain recombines TRBV30 with TRBJ2-3, with D maybe TRBD2 (6 bases). V was cut by 4 bases and J by 2 bases, with 16 bases left in between. CDR3 size: 15 residues. Germline CDR1 GTSNPN, CDR2 SVGIG (reference sequence). The CDR3, as DNA: TGTGCCTGGATCACGGGGCGGGGTATCACAGATACGCAGTATTTT. This codes for CAWITGRGITDTQYF.

This clone was detected only a few times. This chain uses TRBV4-3 with TRBJ1-3; D not certain. Trimming left V 0 bases short and J 5 bases short, with 14 bases between. The germline V gene has CDR1 LGHNA and CDR2 YSLEER. This CDR3 has 16 residues. The CDR3 loop is CASSQEVVSSRNTIYF. The CDR3 DNA reads TGCGCCAGCAGCCAAGAGGTGGTTAGCTCACGAAACACCATATATTTT.

V and J are TRBV5-1 and TRBJ2-5, with D hard to call. The CDR3 has 15 amino acids. CDR1 is SGHRS, CDR2 YFSETQ, per germline. Trimming pared 6 bases from V and 1 base from J, leaving 16 bases between. The CDR3 loop is CASTYLPGFQETQYF. DNA for the CDR3: TGCGCCAGCACCTATTTGCCAGGATTCCAAGAGACCCAGTACTTC.

This clone was recorded once. The chain is built from TRBV5-1 and TRBJ2-1; 8 bases match TRBD2. The V segment lost 6 bases and the J segment 7 bases; nucleotides outside the gene matches: 9. Germline CDR1 SGHRS, CDR2 YFSETQ. The CDR3 runs 14 residues. This CDR3 reads CASTPGGLGNEQFF. CDR3 bases: TGCGCCAGCACCCCGGGGGGGCTTGGTAATGAGCAGTTCTTC.

This sequence joins TRBV7-8 and TRBJ2-5; 8 bases are shared with TRBD2. Per germline, CDR1 SGHVS and CDR2 FQNEAQ. V lost 7 bases, J lost 2 bases, and 6 bases stayed unmatched. The CDR3 has 14 amino acids. The CDR3 nucleotides read TGTGCCAGCACCGCGGGGGGTGGACAAGAGACCCAGTACTTC. Its translation is CASTAGGGQETQYF.

The CDR3 region is CASSWRGQRNQPQHF. In DNA form, the CDR3 reads TGTGCCAGCAGCTGGAGGGGACAGCGTAATCAGCCCCAGCATTTT. The chain employs TRBV5-6 and TRBJ1-5, with 7 bases identical to TRBD1. V lost 3 bases and J lost 4; bases outside the gene matches: 7. CDR3 size: 15 residues. Per the germline V gene, CDR1 is SGHDT and CDR2 is YYEEEE.

The CDR3, as DNA: TGCGCCAGCAGCTTGGACGGGATCAACTATGGCTACACCTTC. Its protein is CASSLDGINYGYTF. The J gene is TRBJ1-2, the V gene TRBV5-1, with no clear D. The V gene's germline CDR1 is SGHRS and CDR2 YFSETQ. V lost 0 bases and J 2 bases, leaving 8 bases between the germline ends. The CDR3 consists of 14 residues.

This clone was recorded only once. This chain links TRBV30 with TRBJ2-3; tentatively, D is TRBD2 (5 bases). Trimming pared 5 bases from V and 5 bases from J, leaving 14 bases between. There are 13 residues in the CDR3. Germline V lookup: CDR1 GTSNPN, CDR2 SVGIG (reference sequence). CDR3: CAWERLREDTQYF. CDR3 DNA: TGTGCCTGGGAGCGGCTTAGGGAAGATACGCAGTATTTT.

The count of this clone is one. This chain connects TRBV4-3 to TRBJ2-7; possible D gene TRBD2, 5 bases. Germline loops: CDR1 LGHNA, CDR2 YSLEER. The CDR3 sequence is 14 residues long. Trimming removed 3 bases at V and 2 bases at J, with 11 bases between. The CDR3 sequence is CASSHELGAYEQYF. The DNA of the CDR3 is TGCGCCAGCAGCCACGAACTAGGAGCCTACGAGCAGTACTTC.

This chain joins TRBV27 and TRBJ1-1; D not certain. The V gene's germline CDR1 is MNHEY and CDR2 SMNVEV (reference sequence). The V and J ends lost 3 bases and 2 bases respectively, with 10 bases between them. This CDR3 contains 14 residues. This CDR3 reads CASSLGRINTEAFF. In DNA form, the CDR3 reads TGTGCCAGCAGTTTGGGCAGGATTAACACTGAAGCTTTCTTT.